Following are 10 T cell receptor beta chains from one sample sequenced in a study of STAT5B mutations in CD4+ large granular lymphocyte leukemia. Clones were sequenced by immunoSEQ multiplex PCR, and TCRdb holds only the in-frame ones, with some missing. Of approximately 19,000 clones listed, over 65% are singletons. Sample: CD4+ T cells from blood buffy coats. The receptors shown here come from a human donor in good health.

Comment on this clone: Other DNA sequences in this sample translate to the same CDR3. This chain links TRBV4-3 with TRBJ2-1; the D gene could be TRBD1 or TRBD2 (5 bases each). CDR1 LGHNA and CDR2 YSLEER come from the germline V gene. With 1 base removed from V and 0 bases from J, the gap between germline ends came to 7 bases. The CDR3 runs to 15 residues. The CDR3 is CASSQGGSSYNEQFF. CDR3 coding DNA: TGCGCCAGCAGCCAAGGGGGGAGCTCCTACAATGAGCAGTTCTTC.

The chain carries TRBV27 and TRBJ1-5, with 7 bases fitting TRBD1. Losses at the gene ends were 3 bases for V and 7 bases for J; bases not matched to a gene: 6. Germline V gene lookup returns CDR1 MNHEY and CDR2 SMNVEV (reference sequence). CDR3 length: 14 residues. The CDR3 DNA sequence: TGTGCCAGCAGTTTTGGGGGAGGGGGCCAGCCCCAGCATTTT. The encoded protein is CASSFGGGGQPQHF.

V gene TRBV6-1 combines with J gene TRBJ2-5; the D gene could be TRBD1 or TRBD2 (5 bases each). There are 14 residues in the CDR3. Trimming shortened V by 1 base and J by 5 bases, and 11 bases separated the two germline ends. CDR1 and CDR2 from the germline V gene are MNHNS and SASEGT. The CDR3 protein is CASSEVPGRETQYF. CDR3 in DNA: TGTGCCAGCAGTGAAGTTCCGGGGCGGGAGACCCAGTACTTC.

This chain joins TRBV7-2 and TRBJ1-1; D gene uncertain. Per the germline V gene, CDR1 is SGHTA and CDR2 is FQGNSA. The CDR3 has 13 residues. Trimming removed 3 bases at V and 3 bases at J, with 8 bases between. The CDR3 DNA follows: TGTGCCAGCAGCTTGAGAACGGACACTGAAGCTTTCTTT. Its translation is CASSLRTDTEAFF.

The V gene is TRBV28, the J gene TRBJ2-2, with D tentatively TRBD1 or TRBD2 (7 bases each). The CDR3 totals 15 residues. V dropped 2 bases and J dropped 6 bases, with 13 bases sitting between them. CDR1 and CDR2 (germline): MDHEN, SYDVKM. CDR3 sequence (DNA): TGTGCCAGCAGTTTAAGCGCAGGGGGGGCCGGGGAGCTGTTTTTT. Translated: CASSLSAGGAGELFF.

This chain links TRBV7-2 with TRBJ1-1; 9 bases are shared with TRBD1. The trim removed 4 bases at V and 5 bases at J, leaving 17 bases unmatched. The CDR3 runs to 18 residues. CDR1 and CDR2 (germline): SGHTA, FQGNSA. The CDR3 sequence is CASSSGTGFFAGETEAFF. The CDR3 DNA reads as TGTGCCAGCAGCTCCGGGACAGGGTTTTTTGCGGGTGAAACTGAAGCTTTCTTT.

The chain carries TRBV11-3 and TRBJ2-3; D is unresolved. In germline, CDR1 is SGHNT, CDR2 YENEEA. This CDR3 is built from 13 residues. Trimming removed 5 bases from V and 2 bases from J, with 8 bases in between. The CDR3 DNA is TGTGCCAGCAGCCAAGGCGACACAGATACGCAGTATTTT. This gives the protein CASSQGDTDTQYF.

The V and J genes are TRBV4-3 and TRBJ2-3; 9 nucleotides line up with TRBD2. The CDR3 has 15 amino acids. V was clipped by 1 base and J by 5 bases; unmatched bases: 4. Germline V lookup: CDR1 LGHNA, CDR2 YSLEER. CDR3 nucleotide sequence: TGCGCCAGCAGCCAAGGACTAGCGGTCGGAGATACGCAGTATTTT. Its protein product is CASSQGLAVGDTQYF.

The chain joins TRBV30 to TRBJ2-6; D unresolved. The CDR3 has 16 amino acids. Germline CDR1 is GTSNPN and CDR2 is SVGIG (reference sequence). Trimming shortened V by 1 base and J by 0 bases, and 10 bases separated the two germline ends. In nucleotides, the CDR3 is TGTGCCTGGAGTGGGGCGACGAACTCTGGGGCCAACGTCCTGACTTTC. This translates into CAWSGATNSGANVLTF.

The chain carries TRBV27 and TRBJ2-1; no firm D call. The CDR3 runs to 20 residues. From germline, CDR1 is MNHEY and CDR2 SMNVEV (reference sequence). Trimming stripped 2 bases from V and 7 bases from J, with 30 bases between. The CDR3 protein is CASSLDPPSDSYGFGNEQFF. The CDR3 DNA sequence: TGTGCCAGCAGTTTAGACCCCCCCTCAGACTCGTATGGTTTCGGGAATGAGCAGTTCTTC.